The 5 T cell receptor beta chains listed next were all sequenced from one sample in a study of CD8 T cells in Susac syndrome. Reverse transcription used roughly 0.45 to 1 ug RNA and random hexamers. TCRdb itself ran the immunoSEQ multiplex PCR reads through MiXCR, one entry per CDR3 protein. The sample includes some 100,000 distinct CDR3 sequences, 95% of them seen just once. The material sequenced was CD8+ T cells from PBMCs. The receptors here all came from a human donor with Susac syndrome.

The rearrangement joins TRBV6-5 to TRBJ2-7, with 12 bases aligning to TRBD2. The V gene's germline CDR1 is MNHEY and CDR2 SVGAGI. V shed 6 bases, J shed 6 bases, and the junction held 3 bases outside the gene matches. The CDR3 is 13 residues long. The CDR3 is CASRTSGSREQYF. In nucleotides, the CDR3 is TGTGCCAGCAGGACTAGCGGGAGTCGCGAGCAGTACTTC.

This rearrangement joins TRBV2 to TRBJ1-1; no firm D call. CDR1 SNHLY and CDR2 FYNNEI come from the germline V gene. V lost 3 bases to trimming and J lost 0 bases, with 11 bases between them. This CDR3 has 15 amino acids. CDR3 DNA sequence: TGTGCCAGCAGTGACTCAGCGACACTGAACACTGAAGCTTTCTTT. Translating gives CASSDSATLNTEAFF.

DNA of the CDR3: TGTGCCAGCAGCACGGATTCGCCGGACAGGGGGGACACTGAAGCTTTCTTT. This encodes CASSTDSPDRGDTEAFF. The chain is built from TRBV25-1 and TRBJ1-1; TRBD1 matches at 10 bases. The CDR3 sequence is 17 residues long. In germline, CDR1 is MGHDK, CDR2 SYGVNS. Unmatched junction bases numbered 13, after V lost 6 bases and J lost 3 bases.

The table lists this clonotype with a count of one. The chain couples TRBV12-3 or TRBV12-4 to TRBJ2-2, with 9 bases matching TRBD1. The CDR3 spans 15 residues. J lost 4 bases, V lost 5 bases, and 5 bases had no gene match. The CDR3 DNA sequence: TGTGCCAGCAGTCCGGGACAGGGATCCACCGGGGAGCTGTTTTTT. Residues: CASSPGQGSTGELFF.

The chain employs TRBV4-2 and TRBJ2-5; weak D call: TRBD2 (7 bases). CDR3 length equals 15 residues. The V end was cut by 4 bases, the J end by 0 bases, with 12 bases between. Per the germline V gene, CDR1 is LGHNA and CDR2 is YNFKEQ. CDR3 loop: CASSLGGGDQETQYF. CDR3 DNA sequence: TGTGCCAGCAGCCTCGGAGGGGGGGACCAAGAGACCCAGTACTTC.